This entry concerns a single T cell receptor (beta chain). Its antigen is unidentified. The data stem from a study of siplizumab effects on memory and regulatory T cells. This CDR3 is 15 amino acids long. The V gene end was trimmed by 5 bases and the J gene end by 3 bases; junction bases not matched to a gene: 6. CDR1 SGHNT and CDR2 YENEEA come from the germline V gene. Study results and limitations: Contribution to the alloresponse seemed major for naive T cells, which also seemed more diverse than memory cells. Siplizumab significantly decreased alloreactive sequences from unstimulated CD4+ memory cells. Researchers could not give a naive or memory phenotype to roughly 75-96% of proliferating CD4+ or CD8+ clones.

TCRdb's table, derived via immunoSEQ multiplex PCR, lists solely in-frame clones and lacks some. The table lists over 100,000 clones, about 90% of them singletons. This TCR came from a human donor in good health. The specimen sequenced was CD4+ T cells sorted from blood. This chain connects TRBV11-3 to TRBJ2-2; 7 bases map to TRBD1. The CDR3 nucleotides read TGTGCCAGCAGCCAGAACAGGGGAGACACCGGGGAGCTGTTTTTT. Translated, it gives CASSQNRGDTGELFF.